The T cell receptor (beta chain) described here comes from a study of T cell repertoires in aging, cancer and after chemotherapy. Study at large: About 9 million TCR reads were in the whole dataset.

General study findings and limits: In healthy donors, age-related TCR diversity loss mainly reflected lost richness. Age-matched healthy donors had significantly more diverse, less clonal blood TCR repertoires than untreated cancer patients. In each cancer cohort, median generation probability increased across chemotherapy, suggesting thymic output rebounded.

The template was genomic DNA from peripheral blood, not RNA. This CDR3 is 17 amino acids long. Trimming cost V 0 bases and J 4 bases; bases outside gene matches: 10. The germline V gene encodes CDR1 SQVTM and CDR2 ANQGSEA. This clonotype is judged medium-sized. Its antigen is still unknown. TRB rearrangements spanning V, D and J were amplified using mixed TRB-A/B primers. TCRdb re-derived calls from the multiplex PCR reads in MiXCR, one entry per CDR3 protein. The table records 9,300 or so distinct CDR3 sequences, roughly two fifths of them present only once. The chain uses TRBV29-1 and TRBJ2-1; 9 bases are a match to TRBD2. The sample was blood. The origin of this receptor is a human donor in good health. The CDR3 protein is CSVEDLRLAGYYNEQFF. CDR3 coding DNA: TGCAGCGTTGAAGATCTACGCCTAGCGGGGTATTACAATGAGCAGTTCTTC.